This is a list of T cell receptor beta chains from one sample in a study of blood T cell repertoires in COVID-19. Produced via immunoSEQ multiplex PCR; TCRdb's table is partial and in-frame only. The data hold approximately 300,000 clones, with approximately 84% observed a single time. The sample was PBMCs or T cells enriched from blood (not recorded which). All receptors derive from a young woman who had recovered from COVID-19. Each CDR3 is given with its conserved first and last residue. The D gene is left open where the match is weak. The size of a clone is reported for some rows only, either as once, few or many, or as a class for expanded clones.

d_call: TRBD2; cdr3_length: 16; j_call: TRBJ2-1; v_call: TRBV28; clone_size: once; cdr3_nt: TGTGCCAGCAGTGTACTAGCGGGAGGCTACTACAATGAGCAGTTCTTC; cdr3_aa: CASSVLAGGYYNEQFF
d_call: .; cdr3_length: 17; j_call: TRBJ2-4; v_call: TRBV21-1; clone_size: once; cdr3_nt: TGTGCCAGCAGCAAGATGACCGGGAAAATAGCCAAAAACATTCAGTACTTC; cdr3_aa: CASSKMTGKIAKNIQYF
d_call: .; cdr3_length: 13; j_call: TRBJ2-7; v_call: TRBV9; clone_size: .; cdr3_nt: TGTGCCAGCAGCGTAGCTCCGGGATACGAGCAGTACTTC; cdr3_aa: CASSVAPGYEQYF
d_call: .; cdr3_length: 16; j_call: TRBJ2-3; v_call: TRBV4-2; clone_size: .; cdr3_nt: TGTGCCAGCAGCCAAGATTGGAGCGTGAGCACAGATACGCAGTATTTT; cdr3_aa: CASSQDWSVSTDTQYF
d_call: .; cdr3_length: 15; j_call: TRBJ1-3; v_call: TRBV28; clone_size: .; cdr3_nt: TGTGCCAGCAGTTTCCTCCCAGGCTCTGGAAACACCATATATTTT; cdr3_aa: CASSFLPGSGNTIYF
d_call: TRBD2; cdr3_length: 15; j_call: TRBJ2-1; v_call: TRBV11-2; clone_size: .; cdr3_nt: TGTGCCAGCAACCATTGGACTAGCGGCTACAATGAGCAGTTCTTC; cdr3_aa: CASNHWTSGYNEQFF
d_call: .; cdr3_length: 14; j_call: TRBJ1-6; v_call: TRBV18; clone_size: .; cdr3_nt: TGTGCCAGCTCACCACCCCACGGTAATTCACCCCTCCACTTT; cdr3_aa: CASSPPHGNSPLHF
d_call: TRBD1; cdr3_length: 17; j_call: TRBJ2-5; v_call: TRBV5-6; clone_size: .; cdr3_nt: TGTGCCAGCAGCTTGCGGGCAGGGGGAGTGGTCGAGGAGACCCAGTACTTC; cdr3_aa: CASSLRAGGVVEETQYF
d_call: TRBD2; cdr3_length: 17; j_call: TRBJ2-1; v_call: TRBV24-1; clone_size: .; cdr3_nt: TGTGCCACCAGTGATCCCAAACCGGGACTACGCAGGAATGAGCAGTTCTTC; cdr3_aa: CATSDPKPGLRRNEQFF
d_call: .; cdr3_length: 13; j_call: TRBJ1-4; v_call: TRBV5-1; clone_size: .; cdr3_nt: TGCGCCAGCAGCTCACTGTTTAATGAAAAACTGTTTTTT; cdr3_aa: CASSSLFNEKLFF
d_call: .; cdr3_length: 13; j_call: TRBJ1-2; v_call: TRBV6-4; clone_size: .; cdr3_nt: TGTGCCAGCAGTGACCAGGCTTTCTATGGCTACACCTTC; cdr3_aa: CASSDQAFYGYTF
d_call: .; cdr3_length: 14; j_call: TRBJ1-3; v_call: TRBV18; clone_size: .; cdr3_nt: TGTGCCAGCTCACAGGGCCCGGGAGGAAACACCATATATTTT; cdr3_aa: CASSQGPGGNTIYF
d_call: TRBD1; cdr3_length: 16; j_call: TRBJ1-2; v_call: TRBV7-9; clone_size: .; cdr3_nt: TGTGCCAGCAGCTTAGCGAAAGGGACAGGGGGCTCTGGCTACACCTTC; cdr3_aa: CASSLAKGTGGSGYTF
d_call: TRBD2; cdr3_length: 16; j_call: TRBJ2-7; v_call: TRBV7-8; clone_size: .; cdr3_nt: TGTGCCAGCAGCTTAGAGGCTAGCGGGGACTCCTACGAGCAGTACTTC; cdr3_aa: CASSLEASGDSYEQYF
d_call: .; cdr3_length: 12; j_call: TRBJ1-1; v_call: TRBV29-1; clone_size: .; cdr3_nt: TGCAGCGTTGAAGCTAAGAGGACTGAAGCTTTCTTT; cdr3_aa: CSVEAKRTEAFF
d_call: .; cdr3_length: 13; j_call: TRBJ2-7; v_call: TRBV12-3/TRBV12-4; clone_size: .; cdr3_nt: TGTGCCAGCAGTCCGACAGGATCCTACGAGCAGTACTTC; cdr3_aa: CASSPTGSYEQYF
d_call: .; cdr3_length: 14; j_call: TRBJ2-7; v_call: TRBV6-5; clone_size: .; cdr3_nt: TGTGCCAGCAGTTCTACGGGGAGCTCCTACGAGCAGTACTTC; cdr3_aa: CASSSTGSSYEQYF
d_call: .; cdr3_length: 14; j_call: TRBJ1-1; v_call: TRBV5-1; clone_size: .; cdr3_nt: TGCGCCAGCAGGCAGGGGCCTATGAACACTGAAGCTTTCTTT; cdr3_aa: CASRQGPMNTEAFF
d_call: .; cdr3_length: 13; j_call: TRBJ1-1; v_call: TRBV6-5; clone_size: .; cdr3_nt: TGTGCCAGCAGAGAGCAAGTTGGCACTGAAGCTTTCTTT; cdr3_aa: CASREQVGTEAFF
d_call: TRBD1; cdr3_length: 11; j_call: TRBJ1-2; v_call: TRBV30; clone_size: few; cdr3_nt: TGTGCCTGGGGACAGGGGCATGGCTACACCTTC; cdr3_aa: CAWGQGHGYTF
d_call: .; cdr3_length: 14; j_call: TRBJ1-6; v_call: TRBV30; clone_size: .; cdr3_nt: TGTGCCTGGGAGGACATTCGGACCAATTCACCCCTCCACTTT; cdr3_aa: CAWEDIRTNSPLHF
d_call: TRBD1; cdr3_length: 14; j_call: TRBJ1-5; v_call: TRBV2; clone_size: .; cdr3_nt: TGTGCCAGCAGTGCGGGACAGGGAGTCAAGCCCCAGCATTTT; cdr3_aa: CASSAGQGVKPQHF
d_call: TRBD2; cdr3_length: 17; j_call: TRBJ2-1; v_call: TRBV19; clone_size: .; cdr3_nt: TGTGCCAGTATTCCCCCGAGGAGCGGGACCTCCTACAATGAGCAGTTCTTC; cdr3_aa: CASIPPRSGTSYNEQFF
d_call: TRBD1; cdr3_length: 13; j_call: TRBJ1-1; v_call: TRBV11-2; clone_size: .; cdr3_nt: TGTGCCAGCAGCCGGGACAGGGGTAGAGCTGCTTTCTTT; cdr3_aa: CASSRDRGRAAFF
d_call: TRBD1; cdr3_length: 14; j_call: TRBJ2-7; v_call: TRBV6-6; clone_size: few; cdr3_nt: TGTGCCAGCAGGCGGGACAGGGGGCGCTACGAGCAGTACTTC; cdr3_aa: CASRRDRGRYEQYF
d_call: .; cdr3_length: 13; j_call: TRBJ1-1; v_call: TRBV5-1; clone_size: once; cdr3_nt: TGCGCCAGCAGCTCCGGTCCTAACACTGAAGCTTTCTTT; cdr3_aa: CASSSGPNTEAFF